The table lists the clone carrying this TCR beta chain with a few counts. Its antigen remains unidentified. As the library was built, unique molecular identifiers were attached to individual cDNA molecules. TCRdb reprocessed the RACE reads with MiXCR, giving one entry per CDR3 protein. The sample contains 55,000 to 75,000 distinct CDR3 sequences, roughly 12% of which appear only once. The data are from a study of human T cells and chemical hapten exposure. Whole-study results and caveats: Given that the donors had alopecia, their immune response may differ from that seen in healthy people.

The sample's time point: patch test 3, about 24 weeks after DPC sensitization. Treatment denoted: therapeutic diphenylcyclopropenone sensitization with weekly scalp DPC. This specimen consisted of whole blood, obtained in connection with sensitization to the hapten diphenylcyclopropenone (DPC). The receptor's source is a young man with alopecia areata. Some clones in this sample may be carry-over from other donors' samples.

The CDR3 DNA sequence: TGTGCCAGCAGCCAACCCGACAGGGGACCCTACGAGCAGTACTTC. It translates to CASSQPDRGPYEQYF. The chain links TRBV6-2 or TRBV6-3 to TRBJ2-7, with TRBD1 matching over 8 bases. The CDR3 has 15 amino acids. CDR1 is MNHEY and CDR2 is SVGEGT in the germline V gene. V was pared by 6 bases and J by 2 bases, with 9 bases of the junction left unmatched.